The text below deals with one T cell receptor beta chain. These data come from a study of blood T cell repertoires in COVID-19. Original processing methods: By means of reference gene primer amplification, nucleated cell counts were estimated. Sequencing used immunoSEQ multiplex PCR; TCRdb keeps in-frame clones, though not all of them. V and J calls and clone size are those listed in that table; D and trimming were worked out from the DNA. The repertoire has about 86,000 clones, 85% of them found once; the top ten carry 3% to 3.5%. This CDR3 comprises 16 residues. Looked up from germline, CDR1 is LNHNV and CDR2 is YYDKDF (reference sequence). The junction had 6 bases not matched to a gene; V was cut back by 0 bases and J by 3 bases.

Sequencing was carried out using peripheral blood. The sequence was collected from a man aged 45-60 years with acute or convalescent COVID-19. The chain couples TRBV15 to TRBJ2-7, with 9 bases lining up with TRBD2. The CDR3 here is CATSRESTSGFYEQYF. The CDR3 coding sequence is TGTGCCACCAGCAGAGAGTCTACTAGCGGGTTCTACGAGCAGTACTTC.